This T cell receptor (beta chain) derives from a study of prognosis after radiotherapy for stage I lung cancer. Looking at the study overall: The study enrolled around twelve men and more than 5 women as patients, aged roughly 50 to 95 with a median of nearly 75 years.

This clonotype is medium-sized. Between the trimmed V and J ends, which lost 4 bases and 0 bases, there was a span of 10 bases. The CDR3 is 14 residues long. Germline V gene data show CDR1 as KGHSH and CDR2 as LQKENI. Genomic DNA provided the template from which TCR beta CDR3 was amplified by two-round multiplex PCR. Every TRBV and TRBJ gene had its own specific primer in first-round PCR. TCRdb recomputed calls from the multiplex PCR reads with MiXCR, one row per CDR3 protein. Of more than 9,500 distinct CDR3 sequences in the sample, 45% to 60% were seen once. The chain couples TRBV18 to TRBJ2-7; no definite D call. This specimen consisted of PBMCs, obtained before or after stereotactic body radiation therapy (not recorded which). This TCR derives from a donor of 50 years or more with non-small cell lung cancer. CDR3 amino acids: CASSLNEDSYEQYF. The CDR3 region has the DNA TGTGCCAGCTCACTAAATGAGGACTCCTACGAGCAGTACTTC.